These 10 T cell receptor beta chains were sequenced from one sample in a study of shared T cell receptors in the human thymus. Libraries were prepared by immunoSEQ multiplex PCR; TCRdb keeps only in-frame clonotypes and omits some of them. Among more than 550,000 clones listed, approximately 85% were seen once. In addition, the sample was reused for a study of human thymus T cells.

Sample: thymocytes. Receptor source: a girl under three years old with a congenital heart defect.

The chain couples TRBV5-1 to TRBJ1-1; D perhaps matches TRBD1 (5 bases). The V end lost 5 bases, the J end lost 0 bases, and 17 bases lay between the germline ends. The CDR3 covers 16 residues. Germline-derived CDR1 and CDR2 are SGHRS and YFSETQ. CDR3 DNA sequence: TGCGCCAGCAGGTCGAGTGGGGCATGCTTGAACACTGAAGCTTTCTTT. This encodes CASRSSGACLNTEAFF.

J is TRBJ1-1 and V is TRBV9, with D unclear. The germline V and J ends were trimmed by 0 bases and 7 bases, with 28 bases remaining between them. This CDR3 is 19 amino acids long. Germline-derived CDR1 and CDR2 are SGDLS and YYNGEE. The CDR3 loop is CASSVDGGGQATNTHEAFF. The DNA for the CDR3 is TGTGCCAGCAGCGTAGATGGAGGAGGTCAGGCTACAAATACACATGAAGCTTTCTTT.

This rearrangement joins TRBV19 to TRBJ1-1; 7 bases agree with TRBD1. CDR3 length: 18 residues. The V and J ends lost 7 bases and 3 bases, in that order; junction bases with no gene match: 20. The germline V gene encodes CDR1 LNHDA and CDR2 SQIVND (reference sequence). The CDR3 DNA is TGTGCCAGTAAGCCATTGGGACAGCCACATCCCTGGGACACTGAAGCTTTCTTT. Translation: CASKPLGQPHPWDTEAFF.

The J gene is TRBJ1-2, the V gene TRBV4-1; D possibly corresponds to TRBD1 (6 bases). Germline loops: CDR1 MGHRA, CDR2 YSYEKL. The CDR3 consists of 18 residues. V was pared by 2 bases and J by 0 bases, with 19 bases between. This CDR3 reads CASSQIRGADWANYGYTF. The CDR3 DNA is TGCGCCAGCAGCCAAATACGGGGGGCCGACTGGGCTAACTATGGCTACACCTTC.

V usage is TRBV7-3 and J usage is TRBJ2-1; TRBD1 matches 8 bases. V gave up 3 bases and J gave up 3 bases; unmatched junction bases: 4. This CDR3 is built from 15 residues. CDR1 is SGHTA, CDR2 FQGTGA, per germline. The DNA for the CDR3 is TGTGCCAGCAGCTTGTACGGGACAGGCTACAATGAGCAGTTCTTC. Translating gives CASSLYGTGYNEQFF.

V is TRBV29-1 and J is TRBJ1-1, with TRBD1 identical over 7 bases. CDR1 and CDR2 (germline): SQVTM, ANQGSEA. After removal of 3 bases from V and 8 bases from J, the junction contained 3 bases not matched to a gene. The CDR3 has 11 amino acids. For the CDR3, the DNA is TGCAGCGTTGACCCGACAGGGGAAGCTTTCTTT. Translating it yields CSVDPTGEAFF.

The chain has TRBV20-1 and TRBJ1-2, with D unclear. Trimming stripped 6 bases from V and 5 bases from J, with 10 bases between. The germline V gene has CDR1 DFQATT and CDR2 SNEGSKA (reference sequence). The CDR3 is 11 residues long. CDR3 sequence: CSAQVPYGYTF. The CDR3 region has the DNA TGCAGTGCCCAGGTACCTTATGGCTACACCTTC.

This chain connects TRBV27 to TRBJ2-7, with TRBD2 matching 7 bases. V gave up 2 bases and J gave up 2 bases; unmatched junction bases: 21. The CDR3 has 20 amino acids. CDR1 is MNHEY and CDR2 is SMNVEV in the germline V gene (reference sequence). CDR3 sequence (DNA): TGTGCCAGCAGTTTACGGGTGTTGAGGTACGGGAGGCCTTACACCTACGAGCAGTACTTC. Residues: CASSLRVLRYGRPYTYEQYF.

The chain couples TRBV7-9 to TRBJ2-1; the match to TRBD1 covers 7 bases. CDR1 and CDR2 (germline): SEHNR, FQNEAQ (reference sequence). V lost 0 bases to trimming and J lost 4 bases; unmatched junction nucleotides: 3. The CDR3 has 15 amino acids. The CDR3 here is CASSLAGTAYNEQFF. The DNA for the CDR3 is TGTGCCAGCAGCTTAGCAGGGACAGCGTACAATGAGCAGTTCTTC.

This clone was observed a handful of times. The gene calls are TRBV5-1 and TRBJ1-1; a possible D gene is TRBD1 (6 bases). Germline V gene sequence: CDR1 SGHRS, CDR2 YFSETQ. The CDR3 consists of 15 residues. Between the trimmed V and J ends, which lost 2 bases and 1 base, there was a span of 12 bases. CDR3: CASSFGGQGNTEAFF. DNA of the CDR3: TGCGCCAGCAGCTTCGGGGGGCAGGGGAACACTGAAGCTTTCTTT.